This TCR beta chain was recorded in a study of blood T cell repertoires in COVID-19. Germline assignment: CDR1 LNHNV and CDR2 YYDKDF (reference sequence). V was pared by 1 base and J by 5 bases, with 6 bases between. This CDR3 region has 13 residues. As originally analysed: Using reference gene primer amplification, nucleated cell counts were estimated. Measured with immunoSEQ multiplex PCR; TCRdb has only the in-frame clones, and not every one. V and J calls and clone size come straight from that table; D and trimming were deduced from the DNA. The sample has over 75,000 clones, around four fifths seen once.

This clonotype was sampled from a woman aged 80 or over with active or convalescent COVID-19. The specimen sequenced was peripheral blood. This chain links TRBV15 with TRBJ2-4; tentatively, D is TRBD1 (6 bases). Here the CDR3 DNA reads TGTGCCACCAGCAGAGGACAGGAAAACATTCAGTACTTC. Its protein is CATSRGQENIQYF. Based on the CDR3 plus reference TRBV15 and TRBJ2-4, the full variable domain is DAMVIQNPRYQVTQFGKPVTLSCSQTLNHNVMYWYQQKSSQAPKLLFHYYDKDFNNEADTPDNFQSRRPNTSFCFLDIRSPGLGDTAMYLCATSRGQENIQYFGAGTRLSVL.